This TCR beta chain was identified in a study of blood T cell repertoires in COVID-19. The overall study: COVID-19 samples collected from the United States, Italy and Spain covered acute and convalescent phases.

This CDR3 is 14 amino acids long. With 1 base removed from V and 4 bases from J, the gap between germline ends came to 11 bases. CDR1 and CDR2 (germline): LNHDA, SQIVND (reference sequence). Original processing notes: Estimation of nucleated cell counts was performed using reference gene primer amplification. Only in-frame clones appear in the TCRdb table, and some are missing; sequencing was by immunoSEQ multiplex PCR. Clonal size and the V and J genes are those of that table, whereas D and trimming came from the DNA. The data hold 200,000 to 250,000 clones, with about 85% observed a single time. Sequencing was done on a sample of peripheral blood. This receptor was obtained from a man younger than 35 with active or convalescent COVID-19. The chain joins TRBV19 to TRBJ2-7, with a possible D match to TRBD2 (6 bases). The CDR3 here is CASSIGRGGYEQYF. The CDR3 DNA follows: TGTGCCAGTAGTATAGGAAGAGGAGGGTACGAGCAGTACTTC.